The 12 T cell receptor beta chains given below trace back to one sample, sequenced in a study of regulatory T cells in long-lasting Graves disease. Arm-PCR of CDR3 regions and iRepertoire HTBI primers were the basis on which TCR beta libraries were built. TCRdb independently ran MiXCR on the multiplex PCR reads; one entry per CDR3 protein. The sample holds around 450,000 distinct CDR3 sequences, approximately 15% seen once. Time point specified: newly diagnosed GD, antithyroid drugs for less than 3 months. RNA extracted from PBMCs served as the sequencing template. The sample was also reused in another study, on T cells in Graves' hyperthyroidism and ophthalmopathy.

The source was peripheral blood mononuclear cells (PBMCs), collected at new diagnosis, from a patient treated with antithyroid drugs. The receptor source for this set is a woman between 40 and 55 years old with Graves disease.

Many counts were recorded for this clonotype. The chain links TRBV3-1 to TRBJ2-7; 9 bases match TRBD2. CDR3 length: 15 amino acids. V shed 1 base and J 4 bases; nucleotides not matched to a gene: 5. CDR1 LGHDT and CDR2 YNNKEL come from the germline V gene (reference sequence). Here the CDR3 DNA reads TGTGCCAGCAGCCAAGCGGGTAGCGGGAGTTACGAGCAGTACTTC. Protein sequence: CASSQAGSGSYEQYF.

The CDR3 sequence: CASRPVDTDTQYF. The CDR3 nucleotides are TGCGCCAGCCGGCCGGTTGACACAGATACGCAGTATTTT. The chain has TRBV4-1 and TRBJ2-3; D is ambiguous. From germline, CDR1 is MGHRA and CDR2 YSYEKL. V lost 8 bases and J 2 bases, leaving 11 bases between the germline ends. The CDR3 contains 13 residues.

The chain uses TRBV10-1 and TRBJ2-3; D possibly corresponds to TRBD2 (6 bases). V dropped 0 bases and J dropped 8 bases, with 9 bases sitting between them. In germline, CDR1 is WNHNN, CDR2 SYGVQD (reference sequence). The CDR3 consists of 13 residues. The CDR3 DNA sequence: TGCGCCAGCAGTGAGTCGGGGGGTGCTACGCAGTATTTT. Its translation is CASSESGGATQYF.

In its sample, this clonotype was seen many times. The chain joins TRBV29-1 to TRBJ2-7, with a possible D match to TRBD1 (5 bases). V lost 7 bases and J 3 bases, leaving 16 bases between the germline ends. CDR1 SQVTM and CDR2 ANQGSEA come from the germline V gene. CDR3 length equals 13 residues. The CDR3 sequence: CSAVFVRDYEQYF. CDR3 sequence (DNA): TGCAGCGCGGTTTTTGTCAGGGACTACGAGCAGTACTTC.

A few counts support this clonotype. This sequence joins TRBV5-1 and TRBJ1-2; no clear D. Germline V CDR1 and CDR2: SGHRS, YFSETQ. CDR3 length: 14 residues. The V gene lost 4 bases and the J gene lost 8 bases, with 18 bases spanning the gap. The chain's CDR3 is CASSGDLLVRGYTF. CDR3 bases: TGCGCCAGCAGCGGAGACCTCCTGGTCCGGGGCTACACCTTC.

This clonotype occurred many times. The chain recombines TRBV5-1 with TRBJ2-2; 10 bases fit TRBD2. CDR1 is SGHRS and CDR2 is YFSETQ in the germline V gene. V was clipped by 1 base and J by 6 bases; unmatched bases: 9. CDR3 length equals 17 residues. The CDR3 region has the DNA TGCGCCAGCAGCTTGTCCTCTAGCGGGGGTCATGCCGGGGAGCTGTTTTTT. This translates into CASSLSSSGGHAGELFF.

Concerning this clonotype: Since a much larger clone is just one base distant, this may be a read error. V gene TRBV6-1 combines with J gene TRBJ2-7, with a possible D match to TRBD2 (6 bases). This CDR3 comprises 13 residues. Germline CDR1 reads MNHNS; CDR2 reads SASEGT. V lost 7 bases and J lost 5, with 15 bases in between. CDR3 residues: CASTTRGGNEQYF. The DNA for the CDR3 is TGTGCCAGCACCACAAGGGGAGGAAACGAGCAGTACTTC.

The genes are TRBV5-1 and TRBJ1-2; 8 bases match TRBD1. With V trimmed by 3 bases and J by 7 bases, 5 bases remained unmatched. CDR3 length equals 13 residues. The germline gives CDR1 SGHRS, CDR2 YFSETQ. In nucleotides, the CDR3 is TGCGCCAGCAGCTCAGCAGGGGGCGGTGGCTACACCTTC. The encoded protein is CASSSAGGGGYTF.

This clonotype was seen once. This may stem from a read error, because a much larger clone lies one nucleotide away. This sequence joins TRBV5-6 and TRBJ2-1, with D possibly matching TRBD1 (6 bases). Trimming removed 5 bases at V and 7 bases at J, with 16 bases between. The CDR3 covers 14 residues. From germline, CDR1 is SGHDT and CDR2 YYEEEE. The CDR3 bases are TGTGCCAGCAGTTCGTGGGACCAGGGGAATGAGCAGTTCTTC. Translation gives CASSSWDQGNEQFF.

This clonotype has ten or more counts. J is TRBJ2-1 and V is TRBV9; 7 nucleotides agree with TRBD2. The junction had 7 bases not matched to a gene; V was cut back by 4 bases and J by 0 bases. This CDR3 has 16 amino acids. CDR1 SGDLS and CDR2 YYNGEE come from the germline V gene. CDR3 sequence (DNA): TGTGCCAGCAGCAGGCCCGGCGGGAGCTCCTACAATGAGCAGTTCTTC. Translated, it gives CASSRPGGSSYNEQFF. Looking up the rest from reference TRBV9 and TRBJ2-1 gives the full variable domain: DSGVTQTPKHLITATGQRVTLRCSPRSGDLSVYWYQQSLDQGLQFLIQYYNGEERAKGNILERFSAQQFPDLHSELNLSSLELGDSALYFCASSRPGGSSYNEQFFGPGTRLTVL.

This clonotype appeared many times. The V and J genes are TRBV12-3 or TRBV12-4 and TRBJ1-5, with 8 bases fitting TRBD1. There are 15 residues in the CDR3. The trim removed 6 bases at V and 4 bases at J, leaving 8 bases unmatched. CDR3 in amino acids: CASRSGGGWNQPQHF. The CDR3 DNA follows: TGTGCCAGCAGGTCAGGGGGCGGGTGGAATCAGCCCCAGCATTTT.

Concerning this clonotype itself: One junction end does not reproduce the germline sequence, and a read error may be involved. The rearrangement links TRBV2 to TRBJ2-1; TRBD1 aligns across 8 bases. The germline gives CDR1 SNHLY, CDR2 FYNNEI. This CDR3 contains 12 residues. The DNA for the CDR3 is TGTGCCAGCATGGACAGGGCAAATGGGCAGTTCTTC. This sequence encodes CASMDRANGQFF.